Given below is one T cell receptor beta chain in context. Its antigen is currently not known. Within one base of it there is no much larger clone, and no base qualities were kept. Libraries were built with the immunoSEQ multiplex PCR assay. The clones in this table, taken by TCRdb from immuneACCESS, are in-frame only. Not every clone is retained; where verified, under half of the shortfall comes from an unresolved V gene, and the cause of the rest is unknown. The sample contains more than 15,000 clones, 85% to 90% of them found a single time. The top ten clones comprise roughly 13% of the sample. The CDR3 runs 15 amino acids, cysteine and phenylalanine included. The retained sequence is limited to the CDR3, 45 bases, with the frame set at the first base. Ends trimmed: V by 2 bases, J by 3 bases; bases unmatched to a gene: 7. Based on the germline V gene (reference sequence), the CDR1 and CDR2 sequences are SGHKS and YYEKEE.

This entry belongs to a study of T cell changes during pregnancy in multiple sclerosis (dated by TCRdb to about 2019). In the study overall: The study examined how the T cell repertoire changed over the course of pregnancy in women with multiple sclerosis.

The sequence is built from TRBV5-5 and TRBJ2-7, with 8 bases in between that match TRBD1. This TCR was recovered from a female donor in good health, enrolled as a control in a pregnancy study. The specimen comprised CD8+ T cells from peripheral blood mononuclear cells, sampled in the third trimester of pregnancy. The bases are TGTGCCAGCAGCTTCGGCCCCGGACAGGGCTACGAGCAGTACTTC. This translates into CASSFGPGQGYEQYF. Full variable domain (CDR3 extended with the reference TRBV5-5 and TRBJ2-7 proteins): DAGVTQSPTHLIKTRGQQVTLRCSPISGHKSVSWYQQVLGQGPQFIFQYYEKEERGRGNFPDRFSARQFPNYSSELNVNALLLGDSALYLCASSFGPGQGYEQYFGPGTRLTVT.